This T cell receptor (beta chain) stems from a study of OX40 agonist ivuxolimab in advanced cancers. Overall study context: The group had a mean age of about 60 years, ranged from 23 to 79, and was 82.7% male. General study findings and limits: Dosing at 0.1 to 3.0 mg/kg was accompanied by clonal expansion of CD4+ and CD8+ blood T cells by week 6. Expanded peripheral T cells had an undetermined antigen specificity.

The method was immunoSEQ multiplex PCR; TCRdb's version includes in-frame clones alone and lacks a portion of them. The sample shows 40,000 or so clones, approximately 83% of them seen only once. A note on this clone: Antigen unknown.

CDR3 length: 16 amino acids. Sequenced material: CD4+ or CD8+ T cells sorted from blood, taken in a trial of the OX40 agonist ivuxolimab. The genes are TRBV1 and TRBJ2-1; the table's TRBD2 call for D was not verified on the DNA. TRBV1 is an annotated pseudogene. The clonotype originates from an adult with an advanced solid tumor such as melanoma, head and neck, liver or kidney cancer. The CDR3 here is CTSSQDWLAVSNEQFF. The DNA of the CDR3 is TGCACCAGCAGCCAAGATTGGCTAGCAGTTTCCAATGAGCAGTTCTTC.